This T cell receptor beta chain was documented in a study of blood T cell repertoires in COVID-19. All enrollees were roughly 18 to 89 years old and from 24 US areas. CDR3 length: 16 amino acids. From germline, CDR1 is LGHNA and CDR2 YSLEER. The V end lost 0 bases, the J end lost 3 bases, and 15 bases lay between the germline ends. Method: immunoSEQ multiplex PCR; TCRdb's copy keeps in-frame clones and lacks some. The sample records a few hundred thousand clones, 89% being singletons. Sequencing was carried out using PBMCs or T cells enriched from blood (not recorded which). The chain carries TRBV4-3 and TRBJ2-7, with no clear D. The receptor comes from a woman aged 40 to 50 who had recovered from COVID-19. CDR3 DNA sequence: TGCGCCAGCAGCCAAGATCTAGTCGGTTCTTACTACGAGCAGTACTTC. This gives the protein CASSQDLVGSYYEQYF.